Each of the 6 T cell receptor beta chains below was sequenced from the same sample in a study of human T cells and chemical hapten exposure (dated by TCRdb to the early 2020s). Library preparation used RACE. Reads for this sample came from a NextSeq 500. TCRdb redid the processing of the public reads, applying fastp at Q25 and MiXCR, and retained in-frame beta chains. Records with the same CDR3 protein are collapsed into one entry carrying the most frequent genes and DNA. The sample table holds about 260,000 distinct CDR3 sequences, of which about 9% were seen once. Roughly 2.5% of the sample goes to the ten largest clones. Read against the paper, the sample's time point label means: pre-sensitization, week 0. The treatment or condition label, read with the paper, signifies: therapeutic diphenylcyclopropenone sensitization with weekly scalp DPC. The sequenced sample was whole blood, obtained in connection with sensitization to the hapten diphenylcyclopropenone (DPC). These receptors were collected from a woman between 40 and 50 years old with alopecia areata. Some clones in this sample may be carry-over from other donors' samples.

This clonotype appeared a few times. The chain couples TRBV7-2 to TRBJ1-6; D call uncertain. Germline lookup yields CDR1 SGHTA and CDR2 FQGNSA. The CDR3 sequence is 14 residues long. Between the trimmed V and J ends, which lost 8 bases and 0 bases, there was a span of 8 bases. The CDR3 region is CASQLNSYNSPLHF. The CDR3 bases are TGTGCCAGCCAACTGAACTCCTATAATTCACCCCTCCACTTT.

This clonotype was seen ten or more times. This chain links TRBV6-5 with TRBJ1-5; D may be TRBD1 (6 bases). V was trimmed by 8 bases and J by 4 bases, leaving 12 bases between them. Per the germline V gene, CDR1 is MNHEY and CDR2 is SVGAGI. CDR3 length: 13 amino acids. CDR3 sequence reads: CASSGQQNQPQHF. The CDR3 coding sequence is TGTGCCAGCTCGGGACAACAAAATCAGCCCCAGCATTTT.

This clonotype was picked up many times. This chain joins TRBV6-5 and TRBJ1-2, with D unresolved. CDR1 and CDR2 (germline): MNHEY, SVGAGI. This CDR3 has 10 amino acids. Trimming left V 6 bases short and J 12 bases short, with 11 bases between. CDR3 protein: CASRGLFDTF. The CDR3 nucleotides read TGTGCCAGCAGGGGTCTATTCGACACCTTC.

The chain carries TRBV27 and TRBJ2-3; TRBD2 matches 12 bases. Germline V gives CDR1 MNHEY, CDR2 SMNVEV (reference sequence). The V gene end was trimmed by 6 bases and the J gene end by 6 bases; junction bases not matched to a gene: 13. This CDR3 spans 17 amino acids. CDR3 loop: CASSPRSLAGGPDTQYF. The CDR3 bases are TGTGCCAGCAGCCCCAGGTCCCTAGCGGGAGGGCCGGATACGCAGTATTTT.

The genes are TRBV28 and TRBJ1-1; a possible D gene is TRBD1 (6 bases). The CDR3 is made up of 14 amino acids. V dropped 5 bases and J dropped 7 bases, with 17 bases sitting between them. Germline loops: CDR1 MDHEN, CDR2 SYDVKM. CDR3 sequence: CASSLQGPPGEAFF. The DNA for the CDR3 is TGTGCCAGCAGTCTACAGGGTCCCCCCGGTGAAGCTTTCTTT.

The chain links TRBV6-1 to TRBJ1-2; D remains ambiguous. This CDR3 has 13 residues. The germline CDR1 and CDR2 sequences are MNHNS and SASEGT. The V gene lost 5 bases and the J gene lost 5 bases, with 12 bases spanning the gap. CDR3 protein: CASSLNDGYGYTF. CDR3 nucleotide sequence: TGTGCCAGCAGTTTGAATGACGGGTATGGCTACACCTTC.